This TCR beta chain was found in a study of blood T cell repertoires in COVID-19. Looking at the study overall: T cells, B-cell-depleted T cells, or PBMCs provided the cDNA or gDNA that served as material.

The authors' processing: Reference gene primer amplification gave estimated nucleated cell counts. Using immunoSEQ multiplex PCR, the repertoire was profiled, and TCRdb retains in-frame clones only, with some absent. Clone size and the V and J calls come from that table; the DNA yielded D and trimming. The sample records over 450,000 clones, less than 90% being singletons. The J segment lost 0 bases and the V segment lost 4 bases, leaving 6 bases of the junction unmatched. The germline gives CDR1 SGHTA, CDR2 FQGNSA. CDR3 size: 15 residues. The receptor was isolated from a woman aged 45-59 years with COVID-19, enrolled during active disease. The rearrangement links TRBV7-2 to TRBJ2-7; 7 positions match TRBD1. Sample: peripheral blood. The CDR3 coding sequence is TGTGCCAGCAGCTCCCAGGGGACAGCCTCCTACGAGCAGTACTTC. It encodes CASSSQGTASYEQYF.